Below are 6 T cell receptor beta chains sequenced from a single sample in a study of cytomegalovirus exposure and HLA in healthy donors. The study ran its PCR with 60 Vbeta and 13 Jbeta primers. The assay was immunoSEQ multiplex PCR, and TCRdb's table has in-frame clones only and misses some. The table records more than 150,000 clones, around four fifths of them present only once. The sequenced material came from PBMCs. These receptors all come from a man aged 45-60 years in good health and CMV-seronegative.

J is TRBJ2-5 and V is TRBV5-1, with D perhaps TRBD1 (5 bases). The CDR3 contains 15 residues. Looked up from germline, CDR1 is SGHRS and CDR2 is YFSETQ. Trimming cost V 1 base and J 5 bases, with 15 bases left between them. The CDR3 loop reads CASSLFGAVGETQYF. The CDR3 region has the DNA TGCGCCAGCAGCTTGTTTGGGGCAGTCGGGGAGACCCAGTACTTC.

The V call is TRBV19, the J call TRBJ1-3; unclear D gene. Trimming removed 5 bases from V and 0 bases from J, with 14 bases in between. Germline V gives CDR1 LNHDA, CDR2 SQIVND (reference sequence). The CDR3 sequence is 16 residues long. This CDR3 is CASSSSDSISGNTIYF. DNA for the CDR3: TGTGCCAGTAGTTCCTCGGACTCCATCTCTGGAAACACCATATATTTT.

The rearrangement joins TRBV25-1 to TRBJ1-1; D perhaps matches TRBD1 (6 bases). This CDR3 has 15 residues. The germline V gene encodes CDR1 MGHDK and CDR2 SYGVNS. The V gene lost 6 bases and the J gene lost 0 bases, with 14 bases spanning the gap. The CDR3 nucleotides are TGTGCCAGCAGGAGGGTCGGACAGATGAACACTGAAGCTTTCTTT. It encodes CASRRVGQMNTEAFF.

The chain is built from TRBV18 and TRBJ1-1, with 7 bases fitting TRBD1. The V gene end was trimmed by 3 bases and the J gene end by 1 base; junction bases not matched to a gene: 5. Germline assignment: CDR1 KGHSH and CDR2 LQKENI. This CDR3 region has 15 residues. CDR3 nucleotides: TGTGCCAGCTCACCGGTCGGGACAGCGAACACTGAAGCTTTCTTT. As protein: CASSPVGTANTEAFF.

The CDR3 DNA sequence: TGTGCCAGCAGCTTAAGCGGGGGGTCTGGTTACGAGCAGTACTTC. Translation: CASSLSGGSGYEQYF. This chain joins TRBV7-3 and TRBJ2-7; TRBD2 agrees at 8 bases. CDR3 length: 15 amino acids. V was pared by 1 base and J by 4 bases, with 6 bases of the junction left unmatched. The germline CDR1 and CDR2 sequences are SGHTA and FQGTGA.

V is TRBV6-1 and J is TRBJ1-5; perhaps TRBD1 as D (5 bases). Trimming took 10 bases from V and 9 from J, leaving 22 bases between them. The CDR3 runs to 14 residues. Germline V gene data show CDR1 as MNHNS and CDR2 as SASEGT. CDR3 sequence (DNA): TGTGCCACCGGCCGAGGAGGGGAAATGCCGCCCCAGCATTTT. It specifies CATGRGGEMPPQHF.